The 11 T cell receptor gamma chains presented below share a single source sample, sequenced in a study of gamma-delta chains in newborns, infants, children. TCRdb re-called the reads with CATT. The table has 3,500 to 4,000 gamma-chain clones, more than 55% seen once. Sequencing was done on a sample of blood. These TCRs come from a child who was a newborn, infant or young child, either healthy, febrile or measles-vaccinated (not recorded which).

The V gene is TRGV9, the J gene TRGJ1 or TRGJ2. As TCRdb names no J gene, one was assigned here on the basis of a DNA match to germline. Germline trimming cut 3 bases from V and 8 bases from J; bases unmatched to any gene: 4. The CDR3 has 11 amino acids. From germline, CDR1 is GITISATS and CDR2 ISYDGTV (reference sequence). Here the CDR3 reads CALWEYNKKLF. The DNA for the CDR3 is TGTGCCTTGTGGGAGTACAATAAGAAACTCTTT.

The V gene is TRGV9, the J gene TRGJP. No J segment appears in TCRdb, so it was assigned here by matching the sequence to germline. V trimming: 4 bases; J trimming: 4 bases; junction bases outside the gene matches: 4. The CDR3 consists of 16 residues. Germline V CDR1 and CDR2: GITISATS, ISYDGTV (reference sequence). CDR3 in DNA: TGTGCCTTGTGGGATTACCAAGAGTTGGGCAAAAAAATCAAGGTATTT. Translation: CALWDYQELGKKIKVF.

A remark on this clone: This specimen includes other DNA sequences encoding the same CDR3. This chain connects TRGV9 to TRGJ1 or TRGJ2. In the absence of a J gene in TCRdb, the DNA was matched to germline to assign it here. Germline lookup yields CDR1 GITISATS and CDR2 ISYDGTV (reference sequence). J was trimmed by 6 bases and V by 2 bases; bases with no gene match: 7. The CDR3 consists of 13 residues. The CDR3 DNA reads TGTGCCTTGTGGGAGGCTTACCCTTATAAGAAACTCTTT. Protein product: CALWEAYPYKKLF.

The V and J genes are TRGV5 and TRGJ1 or TRGJ2. TCRdb gives no J gene; it was assigned here by matching the DNA to germline. CDR3 length: 12 residues. Germline CDR1 is VINAFY and CDR2 is YDVSNSKD. The V gene end was trimmed by 0 bases and the J gene end by 12 bases; junction bases not matched to a gene: 8. The CDR3 sequence: CATWDRLFGKLF. CDR3 nucleotides: TGTGCCACCTGGGACAGGCTCTTTGGGAAACTCTTT.

This sequence joins TRGV9 and TRGJP. Here the J gene was assigned by germline matching of the DNA, as TCRdb has none. The CDR3 loop spans 17 amino acids. The V gene's germline CDR1 is GITISATS and CDR2 ISYDGTV (reference sequence). V dropped 3 bases and J dropped 5; count of bases not matched to a gene: 7. CDR3 nucleotides: TGTGCCTTGTGGGAGCCCGTCGAAGAGTTGGGCAAAAAAATCAAGGTATTT. Protein: CALWEPVEELGKKIKVF.

Details on this clone: Other DNA sequences in the same sample also yield this CDR3. The rearrangement uses TRGV2 and TRGJ1 or TRGJ2. Matching the DNA to germline supplied the J gene, which TCRdb does not give. V trimming: 2 bases; J trimming: 8 bases; junction bases outside the gene matches: 3. Per germline, CDR1 EGSNGY and CDR2 YDSYNSKV. The CDR3 contains 11 residues. DNA of the CDR3: TGTGCCACCTGGGACGAGAATAAGAAACTCTTT. Encoded protein: CATWDENKKLF.

The sample holds a few counts of this clone. This sample also contains other DNA sequences that code for the same CDR3. This rearrangement joins TRGV2 to TRGJ1 or TRGJ2. The J gene is absent in TCRdb and was assigned here via DNA matching to germline. Trimming cost V 0 bases and J 10 bases; bases outside gene matches: 3. Germline CDR1 EGSNGY, CDR2 YDSYNSKV. The CDR3 consists of 11 residues. The DNA for the CDR3 is TGTGCCACCTGGGACGGGCGGAAGAAACTCTTT. Amino acids: CATWDGRKKLF.

V gene TRGV9 combines with J gene TRGJ1 or TRGJ2. TCRdb is silent on the J gene; assignment here came from matching the DNA to germline. The V gene end was trimmed by 2 bases and the J gene end by 9 bases; junction bases not matched to a gene: 16. Germline assignment: CDR1 GITISATS and CDR2 ISYDGTV (reference sequence). CDR3 length equals 15 residues. DNA of the CDR3: TGTGCCTTGTGGGAGGGCCCGGCCTTTGGGGCTAAGAAACTCTTT. Protein: CALWEGPAFGAKKLF.

The sample holds a few counts of this clone. The CDR3 DNA reads TGTGCCACCTGGGACGGGCTCGGAGCCCATTATAAGAAACTCTTT. The encoded protein is CATWDGLGAHYKKLF. V gene TRGV2 combines with J gene TRGJ1 or TRGJ2. Since TCRdb gives no J gene, matching the DNA to germline was used here to assign it. CDR1 is EGSNGY and CDR2 is YDSYNSKV in the germline V gene. V dropped 0 bases and J dropped 5; count of bases not matched to a gene: 10. CDR3 length equals 15 residues.

Comment on this clone: Other DNA sequences from this sample encode an identical CDR3 as well. The V gene was identified as TRGV9, while no J gene was called. The CDR3 consists of 11 residues. In germline, CDR1 is GITISATS, CDR2 ISYDGTV (reference sequence). The CDR3 is CALWEGYKKLF. The CDR3 nucleotides read TGTGCCTTGTGGGAGGGCTATAAGAAACTATTT.

The chain employs TRGV9 and TRGJP. The J gene is not listed in TCRdb, so it was assigned here from a DNA match to germline. From germline, CDR1 is GITISATS and CDR2 ISYDGTV (reference sequence). The CDR3 runs 18 residues. With V trimmed by 1 base and J by 6 bases, 9 bases remained unmatched. This chain's CDR3 is CALWEVLSLELGKKIKVF. The CDR3 nucleotides read TGTGCCTTGTGGGAGGTCCTATCGCTAGAGTTGGGCAAAAAAATCAAGGTATTT.